What follows are 12 T cell receptor beta chains derived from one specimen sequenced in a study of T cell responses to AZD1222 COVID-19 vaccine. The protocol was immunoSEQ multiplex PCR, while the TCRdb copy is restricted to in-frame clones and leaves out a portion. Counted here are some 55,000 clones, roughly 90% occurring once; the ten biggest clones make up about 2%. This specimen was peripheral blood, taken on day 0 of AZD1222 vaccination. The receptor source for this set is an adult in good health.

The CDR3 region is CASSPTAAADTQYF. The CDR3 bases are TGTGCCAGCAGCCCCACGGCGGCGGCAGATACGCAGTATTTT. The chain carries TRBV7-7 and TRBJ2-3; no clear D gene. From germline, CDR1 is SSHAT and CDR2 FNYEAQ (reference sequence). V shed 5 bases and J shed 4 bases, with 13 bases lying between them. This CDR3 is built from 14 residues.

This clone was counted a few times. The rearrangement joins TRBV5-4 to TRBJ2-1, with TRBD1 matching 8 bases. Germline assignment: CDR1 SGHNT and CDR2 YYREEE (reference sequence). Trimming removed 4 bases from V and 5 bases from J; junction bases left unmatched: 8. This CDR3 has 15 residues. The CDR3 protein is CASSALGQADNEQFF. The DNA of the CDR3 is TGTGCCAGCAGCGCCTTGGGACAGGCAGACAATGAGCAGTTCTTC.

This chain links TRBV6-1 with TRBJ2-7; D is unresolved. CDR3 length equals 16 residues. The germline CDR1 and CDR2 sequences are MNHNS and SASEGT. With 0 bases removed from V and 4 bases from J, the gap between germline ends came to 16 bases. CDR3 nucleotides: TGTGCCAGCAGTGAAGCGAACACTGCAACCTTTTACGAGCAGTACTTC. It is translated as CASSEANTATFYEQYF.

V and J are TRBV7-6 and TRBJ1-2, with 7 bases matching TRBD1. Unmatched junction bases numbered 1, after V lost 0 bases and J lost 0 bases. Germline assignment: CDR1 SGHVS and CDR2 FNYEAQ. The CDR3 totals 15 residues. CDR3: CASSLAGTANYGYTF. As DNA, the CDR3 is TGTGCCAGCAGCTTAGCCGGGACAGCTAACTATGGCTACACCTTC.

V and J are TRBV24-1 and TRBJ2-1; 8 nucleotides match TRBD2. The CDR3 runs to 13 residues. The germline V gene has CDR1 KGHDR and CDR2 SFDVKD. With 3 bases clipped from V and 13 bases from J, the junction kept 7 bases outside the gene matches. The CDR3 loop reads CATSDHGLASQFF. CDR3 coding DNA: TGTGCCACCAGTGATCATGGACTAGCCAGCCAGTTCTTC.

This rearrangement joins TRBV18 to TRBJ2-2; the match to TRBD2 covers 13 bases. CDR1 and CDR2 from the germline V gene are KGHSH and LQKENI. The CDR3 sequence is 16 residues long. The V gene end was trimmed by 5 bases and the J gene end by 6 bases; junction bases not matched to a gene: 6. DNA of the CDR3: TGTGCCAGCTCAGCTACTAGCGGGAGGGCCTCCGGGGAGCTGTTTTTT. Residues: CASSATSGRASGELFF.

The chain recombines TRBV5-1 with TRBJ1-2, with TRBD1 as a possible D gene (5 bases). Germline V gene sequence: CDR1 SGHRS, CDR2 YFSETQ. This CDR3 has 15 residues. Trimming took 4 bases from V and 0 from J, leaving 13 bases between them. The CDR3 DNA sequence: TGCGCCAGCAGCACTGACAGCCAAACTAACTATGGCTACACCTTC. Protein product: CASSTDSQTNYGYTF.

DNA for the CDR3: TGTGCCACCAGCAGAGATCGGCGAAGTCAGCCCCAGCATTTT. Translation gives CATSRDRRSQPQHF. J is TRBJ1-5 and V is TRBV15; D is unclear. V was pared by 0 bases and J by 6 bases, with 9 bases between. There are 14 residues in the CDR3. Germline CDR1 is LNHNV and CDR2 is YYDKDF (reference sequence).

The rearrangement uses TRBV18 and TRBJ2-7; 7 nucleotides agree with TRBD1. The germline CDR1 and CDR2 sequences are KGHSH and LQKENI. The CDR3 covers 13 residues. V shed 6 bases and J 6 bases; nucleotides not matched to a gene: 8. CDR3 amino acids: CASSPDRVSEQYF. DNA for the CDR3: TGTGCCAGCTCTCCCGACAGGGTCAGCGAGCAGTACTTC.

The chain recombines TRBV19 with TRBJ2-1, with 7 bases matching TRBD2. Germline V lookup: CDR1 LNHDA, CDR2 SQIVND (reference sequence). The CDR3 runs to 16 residues. With 2 bases clipped from V and 1 base from J, the junction kept 5 bases outside the gene matches. CDR3 in amino acids: CASSIIASGSYNEQFF. The CDR3 DNA reads as TGTGCCAGTAGTATAATCGCTAGCGGATCCTACAATGAGCAGTTCTTC.

This clone has a handful of counts. The rearrangement uses TRBV7-6 and TRBJ1-2; D gene ambiguous. The germline gives CDR1 SGHVS, CDR2 FNYEAQ. Trimming removed 1 base at V and 1 base at J, with 16 bases between. The CDR3 extends over 17 amino acids. The CDR3 sequence: CASSLGQDFEDNYGYTF. As DNA, the CDR3 is TGTGCCAGCAGCTTAGGACAAGACTTCGAGGATAACTATGGCTACACCTTC.

V usage is TRBV5-1 and J usage is TRBJ1-4; a weak D match, TRBD1 (6 bases). The germline V gene has CDR1 SGHRS and CDR2 YFSETQ. CDR3 length equals 15 residues. Trimming cost V 2 bases and J 8 bases, with 16 bases left between them. The DNA for the CDR3 is TGCGCCAGCAGCTTTAGGGGGGAGACTGGAGAAAAACTGTTTTTT. Amino acid sequence: CASSFRGETGEKLFF.